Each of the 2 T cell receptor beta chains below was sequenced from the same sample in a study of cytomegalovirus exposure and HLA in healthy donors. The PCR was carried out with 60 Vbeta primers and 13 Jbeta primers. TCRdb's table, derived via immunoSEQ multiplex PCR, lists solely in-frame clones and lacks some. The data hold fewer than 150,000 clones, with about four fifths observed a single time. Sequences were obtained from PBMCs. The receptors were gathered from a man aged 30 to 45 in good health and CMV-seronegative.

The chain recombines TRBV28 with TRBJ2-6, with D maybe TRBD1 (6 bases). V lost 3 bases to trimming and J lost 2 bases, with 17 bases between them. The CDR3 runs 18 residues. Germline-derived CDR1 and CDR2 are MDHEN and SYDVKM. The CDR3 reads CASSFQSPRTAGANVLTF. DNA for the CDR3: TGTGCCAGCAGTTTTCAAAGCCCGCGGACAGCTGGGGCCAACGTCCTGACTTTC.

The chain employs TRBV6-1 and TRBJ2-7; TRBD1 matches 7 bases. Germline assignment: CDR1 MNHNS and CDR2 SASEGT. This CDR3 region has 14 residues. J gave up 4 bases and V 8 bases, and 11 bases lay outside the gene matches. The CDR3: CASGRDRLFYEQYF. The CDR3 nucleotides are TGTGCCAGCGGCCGGGACAGACTGTTTTACGAGCAGTACTTC.